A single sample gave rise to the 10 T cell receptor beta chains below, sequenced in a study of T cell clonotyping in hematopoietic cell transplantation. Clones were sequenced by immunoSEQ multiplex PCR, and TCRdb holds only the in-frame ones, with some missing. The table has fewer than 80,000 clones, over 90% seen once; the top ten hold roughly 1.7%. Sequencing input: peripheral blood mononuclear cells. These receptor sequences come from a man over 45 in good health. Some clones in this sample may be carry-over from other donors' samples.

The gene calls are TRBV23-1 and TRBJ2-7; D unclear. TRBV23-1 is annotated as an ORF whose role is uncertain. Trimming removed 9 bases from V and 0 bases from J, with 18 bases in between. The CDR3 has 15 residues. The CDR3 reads CARERVTDSSYEQYF. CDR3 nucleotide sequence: TGCGCCAGGGAAAGGGTAACGGATAGCTCCTACGAGCAGTACTTC.

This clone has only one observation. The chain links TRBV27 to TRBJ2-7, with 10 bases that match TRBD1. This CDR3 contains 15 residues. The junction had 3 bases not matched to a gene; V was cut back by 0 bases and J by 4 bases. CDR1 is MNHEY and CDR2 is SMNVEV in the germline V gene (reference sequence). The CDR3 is CASSLSGTGAYEQYF. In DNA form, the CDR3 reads TGTGCCAGCAGTTTATCCGGGACAGGGGCATACGAGCAGTACTTC.

The CDR3 DNA reads as TGTGCCTGGAGCTCGAAAAGCACAGATACGCAGTATTTT. It yields the protein CAWSSKSTDTQYF. The chain couples TRBV30 to TRBJ2-3; no firm D call. Germline-derived CDR1 and CDR2 are GTSNPN and SVGIG (reference sequence). The CDR3 is 13 amino acids. The ends were cut back, 3 bases at V and 0 bases at J, with 7 bases in the middle. Complete variable domain (other parts from reference TRBV30 and TRBJ2-3): SQTIHQWPATLVQPVGSPLSLECTVEGTSNPNLYWYRQAAGRGLQLLFYSVGIGQISSEVPQNLSASRPQDRQFILSSKKLLLSDSGFYLCAWSSKSTDTQYFGPGTRLTVL.

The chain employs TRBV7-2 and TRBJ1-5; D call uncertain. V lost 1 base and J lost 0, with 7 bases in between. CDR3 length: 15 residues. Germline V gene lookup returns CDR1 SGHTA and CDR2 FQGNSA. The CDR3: CASSLEAYSNQPQHF. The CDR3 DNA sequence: TGTGCCAGCAGCTTAGAAGCTTATAGCAATCAGCCCCAGCATTTT.

CDR3 sequence (DNA): TGTGCCAGCTCATCCGCCTCTAGCGGGAGAGGTACCGGGGAGCTGTTTTTT. This translates into CASSSASSGRGTGELFF. The rearrangement joins TRBV18 to TRBJ2-2, with TRBD2 matching 10 bases. The CDR3 runs to 17 residues. The junction had 11 bases not matched to a gene; V was cut back by 5 bases and J by 5 bases. Looked up from germline, CDR1 is KGHSH and CDR2 is LQKENI.

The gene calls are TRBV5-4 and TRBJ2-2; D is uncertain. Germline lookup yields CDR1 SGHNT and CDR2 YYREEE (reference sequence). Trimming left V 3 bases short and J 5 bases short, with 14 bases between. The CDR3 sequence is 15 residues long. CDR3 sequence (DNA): TGTGCCAGCAGCTCGCCCGCACTGGGAACCGGGGAGCTGTTTTTT. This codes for CASSSPALGTGELFF.

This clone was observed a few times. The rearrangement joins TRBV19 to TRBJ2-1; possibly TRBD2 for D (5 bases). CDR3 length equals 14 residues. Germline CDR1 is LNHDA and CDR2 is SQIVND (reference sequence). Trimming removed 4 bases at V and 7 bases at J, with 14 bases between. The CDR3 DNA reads TGTGCCAGTAGTAATGTCCGACGGGAAAATGAGCAGTTCTTC. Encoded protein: CASSNVRRENEQFF.

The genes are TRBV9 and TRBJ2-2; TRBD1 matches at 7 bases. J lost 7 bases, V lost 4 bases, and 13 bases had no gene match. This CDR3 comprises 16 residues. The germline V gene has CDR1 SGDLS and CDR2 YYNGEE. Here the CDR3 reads CASSSYDRAFDGELFF. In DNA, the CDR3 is TGTGCCAGCAGCTCTTACGACAGGGCGTTTGACGGGGAGCTGTTTTTT. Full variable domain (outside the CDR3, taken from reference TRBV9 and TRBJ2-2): DSGVTQTPKHLITATGQRVTLRCSPRSGDLSVYWYQQSLDQGLQFLIQYYNGEERAKGNILERFSAQQFPDLHSELNLSSLELGDSALYFCASSSYDRAFDGELFFGEGSRLTVL.

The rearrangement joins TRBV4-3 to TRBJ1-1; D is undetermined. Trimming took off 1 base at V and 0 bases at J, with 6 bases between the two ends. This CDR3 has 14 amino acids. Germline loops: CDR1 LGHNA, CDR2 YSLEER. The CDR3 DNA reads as TGCGCCAGCAGCCAAGGAATTATGAACACTGAAGCTTTCTTT. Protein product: CASSQGIMNTEAFF.

DNA for the CDR3: TGTGCCAGTTCACTCGGGGGGGCCTTAGATACGCAGTATTTT. Translated, it gives CASSLGGALDTQYF. The V and J genes are TRBV19 and TRBJ2-3; 8 bases are a match to TRBD2. V lost 8 bases, J lost 5 bases, and 9 bases stayed unmatched. CDR3 length: 14 residues. CDR1 and CDR2 from the germline V gene are LNHDA and SQIVND (reference sequence).